One sample yielded the 30 T cell receptor beta chains listed below, sequenced in a study of OX40 agonist ivuxolimab in advanced cancers. Profiled with immunoSEQ multiplex PCR; TCRdb holds only in-frame clones, not every one. Among roughly 70,000 clones listed, 90% were seen once. This sample comprised CD4+ or CD8+ T cells sorted from blood, obtained in a trial of the OX40 agonist ivuxolimab. The receptors derive from an adult with an advanced solid tumor such as melanoma, head and neck, liver or kidney cancer.

The genes are TRBV18 and TRBJ2-7; D gene unclear. V was shortened by 3 bases and J by 1 base, with 7 bases between the two germline ends. Germline assignment: CDR1 KGHSH and CDR2 LQKENI. The CDR3 is 13 amino acids. CDR3 DNA: TGTGCCAGCTCACCTCCGCGGTCCTACGAGCAGTACTTC. Its protein is CASSPPRSYEQYF.

This chain joins TRBV9 and TRBJ2-3; TRBD2 matches at 7 bases. The CDR3 is made up of 15 amino acids. Germline V gives CDR1 SGDLS, CDR2 YYNGEE. With V trimmed by 6 bases and J by 2 bases, 9 bases remained unmatched. CDR3 sequence: CASTELGGYTDTQYF. The DNA for the CDR3 is TGTGCCAGCACCGAACTGGGGGGGTACACAGATACGCAGTATTTT.

As DNA, the CDR3 is TGTGCCAGCAGCCGAGGGGGGGTTGAGCAGTTCTTC. Its protein is CASSRGGVEQFF. The chain is built from TRBV7-9 and TRBJ2-1; D is perhaps TRBD2 (7 bases). The CDR3 is 12 residues long. CDR1 and CDR2 from the germline V gene are SEHNR and FQNEAQ (reference sequence). Between the trimmed V and J ends, which lost 5 bases and 9 bases, there was a span of 11 bases.

The V gene is TRBV27, the J gene TRBJ1-4; D is possibly TRBD1 (5 bases). CDR1 MNHEY and CDR2 SMNVEV come from the germline V gene (reference sequence). V was clipped by 6 bases and J by 7 bases, with 21 bases between them. There are 16 residues in the CDR3. The CDR3 sequence: CASRTTGYTFTEKLFF. CDR3 in DNA: TGTGCCAGCAGAACCACAGGCTATACCTTTACTGAAAAACTGTTTTTT.

The gene calls are TRBV7-9 and TRBJ2-1; tentative D call: TRBD1 (5 bases). Germline lookup yields CDR1 SEHNR and CDR2 FQNEAQ (reference sequence). Trimming stripped 6 bases from V and 7 bases from J, with 19 bases between. CDR3 size: 15 residues. DNA of the CDR3: TGTGCCAGCAGTGATACAGGCTCTTCCTTTAATGAGCAGTTCTTC. It specifies CASSDTGSSFNEQFF.

The V and J genes are TRBV27 and TRBJ2-1; D unclear. The CDR3 is 15 amino acids. Germline V gene data show CDR1 as MNHEY and CDR2 as SMNVEV (reference sequence). V was shortened by 3 bases and J by 0 bases, with 9 bases between the two germline ends. This CDR3 is CASSFRMGSYNEQFF. The DNA of the CDR3 is TGTGCCAGCAGTTTCCGGATGGGCTCCTACAATGAGCAGTTCTTC.

The chain combines TRBV2 with TRBJ2-7, with 14 bases fitting TRBD2. V trimming: 5 bases; J trimming: 6 bases; junction bases outside the gene matches: 9. This CDR3 comprises 16 residues. Looked up from germline, CDR1 is SNHLY and CDR2 is FYNNEI. CDR3 in amino acids: CASSPRMGTSGGEQYF. The CDR3 DNA sequence: TGTGCCAGCAGTCCGAGGATGGGGACTAGCGGGGGCGAGCAGTACTTC.

The V call is TRBV7-9, the J call TRBJ2-7; the match to TRBD1 covers 10 bases. After removal of 1 base from V and 3 bases from J, the junction contained 3 bases not matched to a gene. CDR1 is SEHNR and CDR2 is FQNEAQ in the germline V gene (reference sequence). CDR3 size: 15 residues. The CDR3 protein is CASSLVGDRGYEQYF. The CDR3 coding sequence is TGTGCCAGCAGCTTAGTGGGGGACAGGGGCTACGAGCAGTACTTC.

The V call is TRBV6-1, the J call TRBJ2-1; D gene ambiguous. The germline CDR1 and CDR2 sequences are MNHNS and SASEGT. The CDR3 extends over 15 amino acids. The V end was cut by 3 bases, the J end by 0 bases, with 9 bases between. CDR3 sequence: CASSDLISSYNEQFF. The CDR3, as DNA: TGTGCCAGCAGTGATTTGATTAGCTCCTACAATGAGCAGTTCTTC.

The rearrangement joins TRBV14 to TRBJ1-2; D is unclear. V was cut by 0 bases and J by 4 bases, with 9 bases left in between. Germline V gene sequence: CDR1 SGHDN, CDR2 FVKESK. The CDR3 consists of 14 residues. CDR3 in amino acids: CASSQDPQLYGYTF. The CDR3 coding sequence is TGTGCCAGCAGCCAAGATCCACAGCTCTATGGCTACACCTTC.

The chain combines TRBV5-4 with TRBJ2-1; maybe TRBD1 (6 bases). Trimming took 1 base from V and 0 from J, leaving 11 bases between them. The CDR3 is 16 amino acids. Per germline, CDR1 SGHNT and CDR2 YYREEE (reference sequence). CDR3 region: CASSLLGQSSYNEQFF. CDR3 sequence (DNA): TGTGCCAGCAGCTTGTTGGGACAAAGCTCCTACAATGAGCAGTTCTTC.

V usage is TRBV9 and J usage is TRBJ2-5, with TRBD2 identical over 11 bases. Germline values: CDR1 SGDLS, CDR2 YYNGEE. V lost 0 bases and J lost 1; bases outside the gene matches: 2. The CDR3 runs to 16 residues. This CDR3 reads CASSVASGGTQETQYF. CDR3 bases: TGTGCCAGCAGCGTAGCTAGCGGGGGGACCCAAGAGACCCAGTACTTC.

In the case of this clone: Other DNA sequences in this sample translate to the same CDR3. The V call is TRBV4-1, the J call TRBJ1-1; D unclear. Trimming took 3 bases from V and 1 from J, leaving 12 bases between them. This CDR3 contains 15 residues. Per the germline V gene, CDR1 is MGHRA and CDR2 is YSYEKL. In DNA, the CDR3 is TGCGCCAGCAGCCAGACGGACGGAGAGAACACTGAAGCTTTCTTT. Residues: CASSQTDGENTEAFF.

This rearrangement joins TRBV7-9 to TRBJ1-2, with D maybe TRBD1 (6 bases). CDR1 is SEHNR and CDR2 is FQNEAQ in the germline V gene (reference sequence). CDR3 length equals 15 residues. Trimming pared 4 bases from V and 2 bases from J, leaving 14 bases between. The CDR3 coding sequence is TGTGCCAGCAGCTCCCCGGACAGTCCCAACTATGGCTACACCTTC. Translating it yields CASSSPDSPNYGYTF.

This clone appeared once. This chain links TRBV27 with TRBJ2-7, with 7 bases that match TRBD2. Germline trimming cut 3 bases from V and 2 bases from J; bases unmatched to any gene: 4. The CDR3 consists of 14 residues. In germline, CDR1 is MNHEY, CDR2 SMNVEV (reference sequence). CDR3 protein: CASSFGGRAYEQYF. The CDR3 DNA follows: TGTGCCAGCAGTTTTGGTGGGAGGGCCTACGAGCAGTACTTC.

The CDR3 DNA reads TGTGCCAGTAGACAGGGAAGTCAGCCCCAGCATTTT. Amino acids: CASRQGSQPQHF. The chain employs TRBV19 and TRBJ1-5; D is possibly TRBD1 (6 bases). V lost 6 bases, J lost 6 bases, and 9 bases lay in between. Germline assignment: CDR1 LNHDA and CDR2 SQIVND (reference sequence). The CDR3 extends over 12 amino acids.

This clone appeared many times. The J gene is TRBJ1-4, the V gene TRBV18, with a tentative D call TRBD1 (5 bases). The V gene lost 6 bases and the J gene lost 2 bases, with 16 bases spanning the gap. The CDR3 spans 16 residues. The germline V gene encodes CDR1 KGHSH and CDR2 LQKENI. The CDR3 nucleotides are TGTGCCAGCTCCCCAGATTACGGGGCGACTAATGAAAAACTGTTTTTT. It translates to CASSPDYGATNEKLFF.

V gene TRBV27 combines with J gene TRBJ1-1; D unclear. Germline CDR1 and CDR2: MNHEY and SMNVEV (reference sequence). CDR3 size: 14 residues. Trimming took 2 bases from V and 3 from J, leaving 10 bases between them. The CDR3 loop is CASSLSRKDTEAFF. The CDR3 DNA reads as TGTGCCAGCAGTTTAAGTAGGAAGGACACTGAAGCTTTCTTT.

This clone was seen only a few times. The rearrangement joins TRBV5-6 to TRBJ2-7; weak D call: TRBD2 (6 bases). Germline CDR1 is SGHDT and CDR2 is YYEEEE. V lost 3 bases and J 2 bases, leaving 12 bases between the germline ends. CDR3 length: 14 amino acids. The CDR3 is CASSSGGSTYEQYF. CDR3 sequence (DNA): TGTGCCAGCAGCTCTGGAGGGTCGACCTACGAGCAGTACTTC. Combining the CDR3 with reference TRBV5-6 and TRBJ2-7 gives the whole variable domain DAGVTQSPTHLIKTRGQQVTLRCSPKSGHDTVSWYQQALGQGPQFIFQYYEEEERQRGNFPDRFSGHQFPNYSSELNVNALLLGDSALYLCASSSGGSTYEQYFGPGTRLTVT.

This CDR3 is CASSLPTGTVSSYEQYF. CDR3 in DNA: TGTGCCAGCTCACTACCTACCGGGACAGTCAGCTCCTACGAGCAGTACTTC. The chain uses TRBV18 and TRBJ2-7; 7 bases are a match to TRBD1. Germline loops: CDR1 KGHSH, CDR2 LQKENI. This CDR3 comprises 17 residues. Unmatched junction bases numbered 12, after V lost 4 bases and J lost 0 bases. The full variable domain, completed using reference TRBV18 and TRBJ2-7, is NAGVMQNPRHLVRRRGQEARLRCSPMKGHSHVYWYRQLPEEGLKFMVYLQKENIIDESGMPKERFSAEFPKEGPSILRIQQVVRGDSAAYFCASSLPTGTVSSYEQYFGPGTRLTVT.

This chain joins TRBV29-1 and TRBJ1-2; TRBD1 matches at 9 bases. V lost 1 base, J lost 2 bases, and 5 bases stayed unmatched. There are 15 residues in the CDR3. From germline, CDR1 is SQVTM and CDR2 ANQGSEA. CDR3 protein: CSVEGGQGENYGYTF. CDR3 nucleotides: TGCAGCGTTGAAGGGGGACAGGGAGAAAACTATGGCTACACCTTC.

The genes are TRBV5-4 and TRBJ1-1, with a tentative D call TRBD1 (6 bases). V was clipped by 1 base and J by 1 base, with 17 bases between them. The CDR3 consists of 17 residues. The germline V gene has CDR1 SGHNT and CDR2 YYREEE (reference sequence). CDR3 amino acids: CASSLPELRGANTEAFF. DNA of the CDR3: TGTGCCAGCAGCTTGCCCGAATTGAGGGGGGCGAACACTGAAGCTTTCTTT. Complete variable domain (other parts from reference TRBV5-4 and TRBJ1-1): ETGVTQSPTHLIKTRGQQVTLRCSSQSGHNTVSWYQQALGQGPQFIFQYYREEENGRGNFPPRFSGLQFPNYSSELNVNALELDDSALYLCASSLPELRGANTEAFFGQGTRLTVV.

This rearrangement joins TRBV25-1 to TRBJ1-1, with D possibly TRBD1 on 6 matching bases. Trimming took off 1 base at V and 7 bases at J, with 10 bases between the two ends. The CDR3 has 13 amino acids. Germline CDR1 MGHDK, CDR2 SYGVNS. CDR3 bases: TGTGCCAGCAGTGAATCGGGACAAAGTGAAGCTTTCTTT. Translation gives CASSESGQSEAFF.

The rearrangement joins TRBV10-3 to TRBJ1-2; TRBD1 matches 7 bases. Germline V gives CDR1 ENHRY, CDR2 SYGVKD. The CDR3 spans 14 residues. With 6 bases clipped from V and 0 bases from J, the junction kept 4 bases outside the gene matches. CDR3 in amino acids: CAIRRTGSNYGYTF. DNA of the CDR3: TGTGCCATCAGGCGGACAGGATCTAACTATGGCTACACCTTC.

The V and J genes are TRBV4-2 and TRBJ2-7; a possible D gene is TRBD2 (6 bases). This CDR3 is 17 amino acids long. With 0 bases removed from V and 0 bases from J, the gap between germline ends came to 15 bases. The germline V gene encodes CDR1 LGHNA and CDR2 YNFKEQ. The CDR3: CASSQEPTGLLSYEQYF. The CDR3, as DNA: TGTGCCAGCAGCCAAGAGCCTACGGGACTGCTCTCCTACGAGCAGTACTTC.

This clone showed up just a few times. Additional DNA sequences in this sample encode the identical CDR3. The chain combines TRBV5-1 with TRBJ1-5, with D perhaps matching TRBD1 (5 bases). Germline-derived CDR1 and CDR2 are SGHRS and YFSETQ. This CDR3 region has 15 residues. With 0 bases removed from V and 0 bases from J, the gap between germline ends came to 7 bases. The CDR3 sequence: CASSLGQGSNQPQHF. For the CDR3, the DNA is TGCGCCAGCAGCTTGGGCCAGGGTAGCAATCAGCCCCAGCATTTT.

The chain combines TRBV6-6 with TRBJ2-2; the D gene is possibly TRBD2 (5 bases). V gave up 6 bases and J gave up 3 bases, with 11 bases separating them. The CDR3 covers 14 residues. Germline V gene sequence: CDR1 MNHNY, CDR2 SVGAGI (reference sequence). The DNA of the CDR3 is TGTGCCAGCAGGTCGGGATCTGACACCGGGGAGCTGTTTTTT. Its protein is CASRSGSDTGELFF.

The V and J genes are TRBV5-4 and TRBJ2-7; D is perhaps TRBD1 (6 bases). CDR1 and CDR2 from the germline V gene are SGHNT and YYREEE (reference sequence). Trimming removed 6 bases from V and 3 bases from J, with 13 bases in between. The CDR3 runs to 13 residues. CDR3 sequence: CASTETDSYEQYF. CDR3 nucleotide sequence: TGTGCCAGCACCGAAACGGACAGCTACGAGCAGTACTTC.

The chain carries TRBV5-4 and TRBJ1-5; 10 bases align to TRBD1. The CDR3 contains 15 residues. Looked up from germline, CDR1 is SGHNT and CDR2 is YYREEE (reference sequence). Trimming removed 0 bases from V and 7 bases from J; junction bases left unmatched: 4. CDR3 in DNA: TGTGCCAGCAGCTTGGGACAGGGGGCCGAGCAGCCCCAGCATTTT. This encodes CASSLGQGAEQPQHF.

This chain links TRBV2 with TRBJ1-2; 8 bases line up with TRBD1. J gave up 4 bases and V 6 bases, and 4 bases lay outside the gene matches. The CDR3 consists of 13 residues. The germline CDR1 and CDR2 sequences are SNHLY and FYNNEI. The CDR3 region has the DNA TGTGCCAGCAGGGACAGGGCCCTCTATGGCTACACCTTC. The encoded protein is CASRDRALYGYTF.